This T cell receptor beta chain was observed in a study of vaccination effects on CD4 cells after COVID-19. The ViraFEST assay expanded antigen-specific CD4+ T cells with viral peptide pools before sequencing. Once cultured for more than nine days, the cells underwent separation to obtain CD4+ T cells. Of the BNT162b2 and mRNA-1273 vaccines, participants received two doses of one or the other. The healthy vaccine recipients, who had no prior SARS-CoV-2 infection, showed negative nucleocapsid antibodies. In culture with 9.5 to 10 IU/ml IL-2 and roughly 10 ug/ml peptides, PBMC were grown at a few million per well. The CDR3 is made up of 16 amino acids. V was cut by 2 bases and J by 2 bases, with 15 bases left in between. Germline loops: CDR1 SGHNT, CDR2 YYREEE (reference sequence). Study-wide results and limits: Marked contraction was observed in infection-induced and vaccine-induced clones late after vaccination.

As regards this clone: Its target is not known.

The protocol was immunoSEQ multiplex PCR, while the TCRdb copy is restricted to in-frame clones and leaves out a portion. The sample contains about 61,000 clones, around 78% of which appear only once. The sequence derives from a human donor who received a COVID-19 vaccine. The chain uses TRBV5-4 and TRBJ2-3, with D perhaps assigned TRBD1 or TRBD2 (6 bases each). The sequences come from CD4+ T cells from PBMCs cultured with HCoV-229E spike peptides, collected after COVID-19 vaccination. The CDR3 region is CASSFGRGRDTDTQYF. The CDR3, as DNA: TGTGCCAGCAGCTTCGGACGGGGGCGAGACACAGATACGCAGTATTTT.